Here is one TCR beta chain with its context. The CDR3 consists of 15 residues. The V and J ends lost 0 bases and 8 bases, in that order; junction bases with no gene match: 8. Germline CDR1 and CDR2: LGHNT and FRNRAP. The data were taken from a study of blood T cell repertoires in COVID-19. Here immunoSEQ multiplex PCR was the method, and the copy in TCRdb shows in-frame clones only, minus some. The sample holds fewer than 250,000 clones; 80% to 95% are singletons and the top ten take about 0.79%. The sequenced sample consisted of peripheral blood. The sequence came from a man aged 25-40 years with COVID-19, enrolled during active disease. The V call is TRBV12-5, the J call TRBJ2-3; 7 bases fit TRBD1. The CDR3 bases are TGTGCTAGTGGTTTGGTACCCGGGACAGTCAGTACGCAGTATTTT. The encoded protein is CASGLVPGTVSTQYF.